This record concerns one T cell receptor beta chain sequence. Its antigen is currently unknown. The data belong to a study of blood T cells in healthy people across ages. It was with a sample-barcoded 5' primer and a J-beta primer mix that a second PCR of roughly 6 to 12 cycles was run. Each CDR3 protein gets one entry after TCRdb re-called the 5' RACE reads with MiXCR. In the table there are around 2 million distinct CDR3 sequences, about two fifths of which are singletons. Caucasian individuals from Russia who were healthy and aged about 6 to 95 acted as donors. General observations from the study: What prevented conclusive comparison of naive and antigen-experienced cells was that PBMCs were unsorted.

CDR3 length equals 13 residues. Germline V gene sequence: CDR1 SGHVS, CDR2 FNYEAQ. V shed 5 bases and J shed 2 bases, with 10 bases lying between them. Sequencing input: blood. V usage is TRBV7-6 and J usage is TRBJ2-7; no clear D gene. The receptor was isolated from a human donor in good health. The CDR3 nucleotides read TGTGCCAGCAGCCCCAGTATTGCCTACGAGCAGTACTTC. This translates into CASSPSIAYEQYF.